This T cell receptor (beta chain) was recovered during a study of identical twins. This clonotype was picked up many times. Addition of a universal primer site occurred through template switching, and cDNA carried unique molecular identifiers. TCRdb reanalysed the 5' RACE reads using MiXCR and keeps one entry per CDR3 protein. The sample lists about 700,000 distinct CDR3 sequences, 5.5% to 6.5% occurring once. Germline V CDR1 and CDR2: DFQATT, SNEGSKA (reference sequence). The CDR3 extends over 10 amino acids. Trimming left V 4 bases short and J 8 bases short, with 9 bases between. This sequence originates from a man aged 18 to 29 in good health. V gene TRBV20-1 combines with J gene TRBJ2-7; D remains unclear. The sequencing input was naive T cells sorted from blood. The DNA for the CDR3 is TGCAGTGCTAATCAGGACCAGCAGTACTTC. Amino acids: CSANQDQQYF.